This T cell receptor (beta chain) derives from a study of CD8 T cells in Susac syndrome. Sequencing of TCR beta covered CD8+ and CD4+ T cells obtained from blood. Study results and caveats: Regarding the TCR sequencing and HLA analysis, the study admitted that a relatively small number of individuals were involved.

On this clonotype itself: Its antigen is currently unknown.

The CDR3 contains 15 residues. The V and J ends lost 0 bases and 8 bases respectively, with 12 bases between them. Germline lookup yields CDR1 SGHTS and CDR2 YDEGEE. With random hexamers, reverse transcription was performed on about 0.5 to 1 ug of RNA. In TCRdb, the immunoSEQ multiplex PCR reads were re-called with MiXCR into one record per CDR3 protein. The table lists around 140,000 distinct CDR3 sequences, about 95% of them singletons. The sample consisted of CD4+ T cells from PBMCs. This TCR came from a human donor with multiple sclerosis. This chain uses TRBV5-8 with TRBJ2-6; weak D call: TRBD1 (6 bases). The DNA for the CDR3 is TGTGCCAGCAGCTTGGGGGGGCAGGGCTCCAACGTCCTGACTTTC. Protein: CASSLGGQGSNVLTF.